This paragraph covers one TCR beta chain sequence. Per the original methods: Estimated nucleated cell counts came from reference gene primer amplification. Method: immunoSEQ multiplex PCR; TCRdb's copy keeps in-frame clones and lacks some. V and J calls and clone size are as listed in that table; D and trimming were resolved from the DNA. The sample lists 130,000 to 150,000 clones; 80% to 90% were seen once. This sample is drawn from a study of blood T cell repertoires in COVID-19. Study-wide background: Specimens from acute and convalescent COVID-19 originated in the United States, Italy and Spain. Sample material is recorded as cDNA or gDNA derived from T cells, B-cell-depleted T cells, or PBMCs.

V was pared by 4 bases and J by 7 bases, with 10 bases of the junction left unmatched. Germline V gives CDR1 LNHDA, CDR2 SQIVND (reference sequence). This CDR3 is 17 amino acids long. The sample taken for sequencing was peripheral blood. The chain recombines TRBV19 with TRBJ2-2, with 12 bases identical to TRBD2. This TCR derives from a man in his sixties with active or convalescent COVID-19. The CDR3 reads CASSRGLAGRPDGELFF. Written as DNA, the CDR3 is TGTGCCAGTAGTAGAGGACTAGCGGGGCGCCCTGACGGGGAGCTGTTTTTT.